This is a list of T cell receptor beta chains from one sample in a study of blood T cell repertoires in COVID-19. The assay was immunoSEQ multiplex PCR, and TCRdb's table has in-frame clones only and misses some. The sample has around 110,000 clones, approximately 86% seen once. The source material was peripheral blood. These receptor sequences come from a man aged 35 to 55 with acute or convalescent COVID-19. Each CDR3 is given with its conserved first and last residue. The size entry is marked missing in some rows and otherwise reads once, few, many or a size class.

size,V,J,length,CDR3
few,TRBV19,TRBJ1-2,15,CASSARDRVSNGYTF
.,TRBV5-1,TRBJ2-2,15,CASSSQGSDTGELFF
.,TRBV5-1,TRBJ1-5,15,CASSLDSYSNQPQHF
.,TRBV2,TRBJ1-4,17,CASSERTAQATNEKLFF
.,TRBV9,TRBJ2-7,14,CASSGAGKSYEQYF
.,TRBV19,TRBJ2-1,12,CASWDRNNEQFF
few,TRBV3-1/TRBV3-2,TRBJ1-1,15,CASSRTPGQNTEAFF
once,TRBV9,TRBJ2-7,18,CASSVDPGGTGASYEQYF
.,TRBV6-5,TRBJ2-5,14,CATYIGTLQETQYF
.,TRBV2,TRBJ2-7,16,CASSRGGLAGTYEQYF
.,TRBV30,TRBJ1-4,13,CALIQGAGEKLFF
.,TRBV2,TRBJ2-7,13,CASSPGQTYEQYF
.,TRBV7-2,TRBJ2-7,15,CASSLAVAGEYEQYF
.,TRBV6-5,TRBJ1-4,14,CASSYTGTGEKLFF
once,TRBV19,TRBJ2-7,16,CASSMGILAGGYEQYF
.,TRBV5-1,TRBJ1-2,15,CASSFRDSGPSGYTF
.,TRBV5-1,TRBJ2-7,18,CASNPGTSGTGIHYEQYF
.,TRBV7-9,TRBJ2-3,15,CASSLNGGWVDTQYF
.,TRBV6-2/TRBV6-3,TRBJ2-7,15,CASSRQGLSPYEQYF
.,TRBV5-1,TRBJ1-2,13,CASSLDRSRGYTF
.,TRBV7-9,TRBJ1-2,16,CASSLVLQTLQGGYTF
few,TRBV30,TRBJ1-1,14,CAWNAGKRNTEAFF
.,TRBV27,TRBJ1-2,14,CASSLRRGLEGYTF
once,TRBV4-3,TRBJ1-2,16,CASSQRTGGEYYGYTF
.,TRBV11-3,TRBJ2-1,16,CASSPRDPSSYNEQFF
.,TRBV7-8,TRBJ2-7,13,CASSRSRFYEQYF